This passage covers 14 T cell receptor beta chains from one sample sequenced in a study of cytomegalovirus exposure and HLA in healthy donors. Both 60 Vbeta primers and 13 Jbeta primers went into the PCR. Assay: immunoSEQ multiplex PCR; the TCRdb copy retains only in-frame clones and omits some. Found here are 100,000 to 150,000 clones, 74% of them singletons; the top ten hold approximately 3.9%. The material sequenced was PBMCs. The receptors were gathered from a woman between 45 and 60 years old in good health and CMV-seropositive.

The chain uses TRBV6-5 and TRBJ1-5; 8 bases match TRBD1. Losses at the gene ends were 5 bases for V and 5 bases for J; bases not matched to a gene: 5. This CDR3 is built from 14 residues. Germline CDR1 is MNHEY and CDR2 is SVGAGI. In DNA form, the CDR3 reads TGTGCCAGCAGTCGGACAGGGTGGGATCAGCCCCAGCATTTT. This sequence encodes CASSRTGWDQPQHF.

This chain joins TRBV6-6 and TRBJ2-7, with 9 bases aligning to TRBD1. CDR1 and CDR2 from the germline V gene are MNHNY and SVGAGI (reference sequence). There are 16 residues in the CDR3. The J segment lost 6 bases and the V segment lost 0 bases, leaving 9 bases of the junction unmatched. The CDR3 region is CASSYSPGQGVGEQYF. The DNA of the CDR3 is TGTGCCAGCAGTTACTCGCCGGGACAGGGAGTAGGCGAGCAGTACTTC.

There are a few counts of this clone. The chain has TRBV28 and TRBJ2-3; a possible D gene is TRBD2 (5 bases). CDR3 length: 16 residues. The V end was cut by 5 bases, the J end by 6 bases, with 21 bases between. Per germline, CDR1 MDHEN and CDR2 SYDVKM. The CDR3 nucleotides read TGTGCCAGCAGTATATCCCAGACGACTATACCGGATACGCAGTATTTT. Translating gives CASSISQTTIPDTQYF.

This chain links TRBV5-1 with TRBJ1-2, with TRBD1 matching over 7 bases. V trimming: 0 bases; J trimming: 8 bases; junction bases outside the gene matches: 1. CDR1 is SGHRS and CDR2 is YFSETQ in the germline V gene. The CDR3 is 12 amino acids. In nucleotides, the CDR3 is TGCGCCAGCAGCTTGGACAGGGGAGGCTACACCTTC. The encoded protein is CASSLDRGGYTF.

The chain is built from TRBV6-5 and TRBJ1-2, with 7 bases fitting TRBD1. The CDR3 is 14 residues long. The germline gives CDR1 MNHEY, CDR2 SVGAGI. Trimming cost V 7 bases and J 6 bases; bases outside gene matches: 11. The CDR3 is CASTIPAQGDGYTF. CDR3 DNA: TGTGCCAGCACCATACCAGCCCAGGGGGATGGCTACACCTTC.

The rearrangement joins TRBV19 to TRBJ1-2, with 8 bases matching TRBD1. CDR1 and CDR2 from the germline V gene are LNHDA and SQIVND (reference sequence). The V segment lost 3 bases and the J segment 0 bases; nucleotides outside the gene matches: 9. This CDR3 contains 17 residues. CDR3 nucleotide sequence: TGTGCCAGTAGTATCTCGGAGTGGACAGGGACTAACTATGGCTACACCTTC. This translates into CASSISEWTGTNYGYTF. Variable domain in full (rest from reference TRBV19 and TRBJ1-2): DGGITQSPKYLFRKEGQNVTLSCEQNLNHDAMYWYRQDPGQGLRLIYYSQIVNDFQKGDIAEGYSVSREKKESFPLTVTSAQKNPTAFYLCASSISEWTGTNYGYTFGSGTRLTVV.

Written as DNA, the CDR3 is TGCGCCAGCAGCCAGGGAGTCGGGGAGAAACAAGAGACCCAGTACTTC. Protein product: CASSQGVGEKQETQYF. This chain links TRBV4-3 with TRBJ2-5, with D perhaps TRBD2 (5 bases). The length of the CDR3 is 16 residues. V was shortened by 3 bases and J by 2 bases, with 16 bases between the two germline ends. CDR1 is LGHNA, CDR2 YSLEER, per germline.

CDR3 nucleotide sequence: TGTGCCAGCAGCTTTTCTAGCACAGATACGCAGTATTTT. Amino acids: CASSFSSTDTQYF. The chain employs TRBV7-3 and TRBJ2-3; D call uncertain. The CDR3 runs to 13 residues. V was clipped by 3 bases and J by 0 bases, with 4 bases between them. Germline V gene lookup returns CDR1 SGHTA and CDR2 FQGTGA. Variable domain in full (rest from reference TRBV7-3 and TRBJ2-3): GAGVSQTPSNKVTEKGKYVELRCDPISGHTALYWYRQSLGQGPEFLIYFQGTGAADDSGLPNDRFFAVRPEGSVSTLKIQRTERGDSAVYLCASSFSSTDTQYFGPGTRLTVL.

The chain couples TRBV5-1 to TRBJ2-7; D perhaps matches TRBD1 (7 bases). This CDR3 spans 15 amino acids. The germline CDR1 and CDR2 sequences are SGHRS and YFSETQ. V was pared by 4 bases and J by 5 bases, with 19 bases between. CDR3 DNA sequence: TGCGCCAGCAGCCTTCTGGCAGGGGGGAGGAACGAGCAGTACTTC. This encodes CASSLLAGGRNEQYF.

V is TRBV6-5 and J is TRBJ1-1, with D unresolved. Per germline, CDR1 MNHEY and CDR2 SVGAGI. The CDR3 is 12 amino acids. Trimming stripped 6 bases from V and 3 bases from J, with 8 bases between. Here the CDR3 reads CASSRGHTEAFF. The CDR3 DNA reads TGTGCCAGCAGCCGAGGGCACACTGAAGCTTTCTTT.

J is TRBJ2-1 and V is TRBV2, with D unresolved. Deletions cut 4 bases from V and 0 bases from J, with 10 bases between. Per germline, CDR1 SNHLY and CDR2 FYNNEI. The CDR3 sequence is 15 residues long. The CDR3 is CASSVSLSSYNEQFF. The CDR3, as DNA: TGTGCCAGCAGTGTTAGTCTGAGCTCCTACAATGAGCAGTTCTTC. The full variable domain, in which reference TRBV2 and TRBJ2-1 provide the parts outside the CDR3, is EPEVTQTPSHQVTQMGQEVILRCVPISNHLYFYWYRQILGQKVEFLVSFYNNEISEKSEIFDDQFSVERPDGSNFTLKIRSTKLEDSAMYFCASSVSLSSYNEQFFGPGTRLTVL.

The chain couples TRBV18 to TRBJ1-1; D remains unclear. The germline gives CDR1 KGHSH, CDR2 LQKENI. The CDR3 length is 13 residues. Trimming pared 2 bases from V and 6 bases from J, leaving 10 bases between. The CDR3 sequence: CASSPTTAPEAFF. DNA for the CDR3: TGTGCCAGCTCACCAACGACTGCCCCTGAAGCTTTCTTT.

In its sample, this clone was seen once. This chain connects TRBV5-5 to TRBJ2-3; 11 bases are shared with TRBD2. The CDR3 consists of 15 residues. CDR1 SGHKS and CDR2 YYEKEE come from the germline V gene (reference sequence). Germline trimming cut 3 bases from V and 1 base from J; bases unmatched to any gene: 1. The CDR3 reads CASSSLAGGTDTQYF. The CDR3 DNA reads TGTGCCAGCAGCTCACTAGCGGGGGGCACAGATACGCAGTATTTT. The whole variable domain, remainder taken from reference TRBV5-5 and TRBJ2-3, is DAGVTQSPTHLIKTRGQQVTLRCSPISGHKSVSWYQQVLGQGPQFIFQYYEKEERGRGNFPDRFSARQFPNYSSELNVNALLLGDSALYLCASSSLAGGTDTQYFGPGTRLTVL.

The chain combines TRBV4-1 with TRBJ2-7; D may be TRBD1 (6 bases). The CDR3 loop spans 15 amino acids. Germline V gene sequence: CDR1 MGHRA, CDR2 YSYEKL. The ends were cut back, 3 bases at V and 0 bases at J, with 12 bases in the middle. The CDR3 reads CASSQGPGHSYEQYF. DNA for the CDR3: TGCGCCAGCAGCCAGGGACCGGGACACTCCTACGAGCAGTACTTC.